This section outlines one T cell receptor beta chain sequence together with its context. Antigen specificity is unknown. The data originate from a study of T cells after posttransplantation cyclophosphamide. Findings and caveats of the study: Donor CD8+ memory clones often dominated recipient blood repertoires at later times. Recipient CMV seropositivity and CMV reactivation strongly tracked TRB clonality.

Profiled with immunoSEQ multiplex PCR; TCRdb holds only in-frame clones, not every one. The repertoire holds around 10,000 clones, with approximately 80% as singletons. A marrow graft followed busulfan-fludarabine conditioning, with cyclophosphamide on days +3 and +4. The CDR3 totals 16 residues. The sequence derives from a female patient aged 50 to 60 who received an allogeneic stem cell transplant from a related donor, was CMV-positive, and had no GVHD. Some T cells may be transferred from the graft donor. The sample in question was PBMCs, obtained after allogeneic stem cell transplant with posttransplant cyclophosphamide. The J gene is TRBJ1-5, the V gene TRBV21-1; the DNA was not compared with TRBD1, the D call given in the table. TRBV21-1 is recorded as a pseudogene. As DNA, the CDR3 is TGTGCCAGCAGCAAACTGGACATACCGAGCAATCAGCCCCAGCATTTT. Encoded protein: CASSKLDIPSNQPQHF.